The 23 T cell receptor beta chains presented below share a single source sample, sequenced in a study of tumor and adjacent non-tumor tissue in lung cancer. Three rounds of nested PCR, following a modified ARM-PCR protocol, produced the TCRbeta library. MiXCR, applied by TCRdb to the multiplex PCR reads, yields one record per CDR3 protein. The table includes about 86,000 distinct CDR3 sequences, under 80% detected once. The template was RNA from unsorted bulk tissue. The normal lung tissue was taken more than 3 cm from the tumor edge. Sequencing used distant non-tumor lung tissue. Receptor source: a woman between 45 and 65 years old with non-small cell lung cancer.

In its sample, this clonotype is medium-sized. The chain is built from TRBV29-1 and TRBJ2-5; TRBD1 matches at 7 bases. The J segment lost 5 bases and the V segment lost 4 bases, leaving 7 bases of the junction unmatched. This CDR3 contains 13 residues. The germline V gene has CDR1 SQVTM and CDR2 ANQGSEA. CDR3 protein: CSVVATGQETQYF. CDR3 DNA sequence: TGCAGCGTTGTAGCCACGGGACAGGAGACCCAGTACTTC.

This clonotype was observed at least ten times. CDR3 sequence (DNA): TGCAGTGCTAGTTACCGGACCTACAATGAGCAGTTCTTC. It translates to CSASYRTYNEQFF. The chain has TRBV20-1 and TRBJ2-1; D remains unclear. The CDR3 extends over 13 amino acids. The germline V gene has CDR1 DFQATT and CDR2 SNEGSKA (reference sequence). The V end lost 3 bases, the J end lost 2 bases, and 8 bases lay between the germline ends.

As concerns this clonotype: Sequence at one end of the junction differs from germline and may be a read error. This chain uses TRBV29-1 with TRBJ2-5; 7 bases map to TRBD1. The V gene's germline CDR1 is SQVTM and CDR2 ANQGSEA. The CDR3 sequence is 15 residues long. The CDR3 nucleotides are TGCAGCGTTGAAGGACTTAGCACAGGGGAAGAGACCCAGTATTTC. This codes for CSVEGLSTGEETQYF.

Turning to this clonotype: Sequence at one end of the junction differs from germline and may be a read error. This chain joins TRBV29-1 and TRBJ1-2, with D possibly TRBD1 on 6 matching bases. The length of the CDR3 is 13 residues. In germline, CDR1 is SQVTM, CDR2 ANQGSEA. The CDR3 DNA follows: TGTAGCGTTGCTAACAGGGAAACAGAAGGCTACACCTTC. Translating it yields CSVANRETEGYTF. Supplemented by reference TRBV29-1 and TRBJ1-2, the full variable domain reads SAVISQKPSRDICQRGTSLTIQCQVDSQVTMMFWYRQQPGQSLTLIATANQGSEATYESGFVIDKFPISRPNLTFSTLTVSNMSPEDSSIYLCSVANRETEGYTFGSGTRLTVV.

Concerning this clonotype: This may come from a read error, since a much larger clone is one base off. Because the CDR3 is missing its conserved closing phenylalanine or tryptophan, this is likely a read error. The genes are TRBV7-3 and TRBJ2-3; D is ambiguous. V gave up 3 bases and J gave up 2 bases, with 6 bases separating them. The CDR3 covers 13 residues. From germline, CDR1 is SGHTA and CDR2 FQGTGA. This chain's CDR3 is CASSFGDTDTQYL. DNA of the CDR3: TGTGCCAGCAGCTTCGGCGACACAGATACGCAGTATCTT.

The CDR3 sequence: CASREDSVTDTQYF. The CDR3 DNA sequence: TGTGCCAGCAGGGAAGACAGTGTCACAGATACGCAGTATTTT. The chain has TRBV6-6 and TRBJ2-3, with D maybe TRBD1 (5 bases). V lost 6 bases to trimming and J lost 2 bases, with 12 bases between them. Germline CDR1 is MNHNY and CDR2 is SVGAGI (reference sequence). The CDR3 is made up of 14 amino acids.

This clonotype was observed once. An end of the junction differs from the germline gene, which may be a read error. The genes are TRBV6-1 and TRBJ1-1; a weak D match, TRBD1 (5 bases). The germline V gene has CDR1 MNHNS and CDR2 SASEGT. CDR3 size: 12 residues. The CDR3: CVSSATGVETFF. The CDR3 bases are TGTGTCAGCAGTGCCACAGGCGTAGAAACTTTCTTT.

Comments on this clonotype: A much larger clone differs from this one at a single base, so this may be a read error. V is TRBV5-1 and J is TRBJ2-1; 7 bases line up with TRBD1. This CDR3 has 12 amino acids. Trimming cost V 5 bases and J 8 bases; bases outside gene matches: 4. Germline loops: CDR1 SGHRS, CDR2 YFSETQ. The CDR3 DNA reads TGCGCCAGCAGATTGAGGGGGCATGAGCAGTTCTTC. Protein sequence: CASRLRGHEQFF.

To note about this clonotype: A much more abundant neighbour one base away suggests this may be a read error. This chain links TRBV5-6 with TRBJ2-1; D gene ambiguous. Germline assignment: CDR1 SGHDT and CDR2 YYEEEE. The CDR3 extends over 13 amino acids. The DNA for the CDR3 is TGTGTCAGCAGTTTAGTCTCCACGCCGGAGCAGTTCTTC. Its translation is CVSSLVSTPEQFF.

This clonotype was counted once. Since the CDR3 does not end with the conserved phenylalanine or tryptophan, this likely comes from a read error. The chain recombines TRBV29-1 with TRBJ2-7, with 9 bases identical to TRBD2. This CDR3 has 14 amino acids. The germline gives CDR1 SQVTM, CDR2 ANQGSEA. The J segment lost 6 bases and the V segment lost 8 bases, leaving 14 bases of the junction unmatched. This chain's CDR3 is CSFIGGRAIREQYL. The CDR3 bases are TGCAGCTTCATCGGCGGGAGGGCAATCCGCGAGCAGTACTTG.

About this clonotype: The conserved phenylalanine or tryptophan normally closing the CDR3 is absent here, so this likely arose from a read error. Because the CDR3's place on the DNA is in doubt, the DNA is left out and the CDR3 is given as listed by TCRdb. The chain recombines TRBV28 with TRBJ2-2; TRBD2, the D gene given by the table, was not confirmed from the DNA. The length of the CDR3 is 16 amino acids, counting both ends. CDR1 is MDHEN, CDR2 SYDVKM, per germline. The CDR3 here is CASSLRLVLNTGELLS.

Comment on this clonotype: Here the CDR3 omits its conserved ending phenylalanine or tryptophan, so a read error is the likely source. The CDR3: CEWSVAYEQYI. The CDR3 DNA sequence: TGTGAATGGAGTGTAGCCTACGAGCAGTACATC. This sequence joins TRBV30 and TRBJ2-7, with D uncertain. The CDR3 extends over 11 amino acids. Germline V gene sequence: CDR1 GTSNPN, CDR2 SVGIG (reference sequence).

Remarks on this clonotype: Its ends do not fully match the called genes, so a read error is possible. This chain joins TRBV28 and TRBJ2-1, with D perhaps being TRBD1 or TRBD2 (5 bases each). Germline CDR1 reads MDHEN; CDR2 reads SYDVKM. The CDR3 contains 14 residues. CDR3 sequence (DNA): TGTGCCAGAAGTTCCTACACGGGACCTACTGAGCAGTTCTTC. Its translation: CARSSYTGPTEQFF.

Comments on this clonotype: The conserved closing phenylalanine or tryptophan is absent in this CDR3, likely reflecting a read error. V and J are TRBV28 and TRBJ2-6, with D maybe TRBD2 (6 bases). The germline V gene encodes CDR1 MDHEN and CDR2 SYDVKM. CDR3 length: 19 amino acids. CDR3 region: CASSPSTGTPSSGANVLTL. The CDR3, as DNA: TGTGCCAGCAGTCCTAGCACCGGGACTCCAAGCTCTGGTGCCAACGTCCTGACTTTA.

Turning to this clonotype: One end of the junction varies from germline; a read error may be responsible. V usage is TRBV29-1 and J usage is TRBJ2-1; a weak D match, TRBD2 (6 bases). CDR1 is SQVTM and CDR2 is ANQGSEA in the germline V gene. This CDR3 spans 17 amino acids. The chain's CDR3 is CSFEDLGGWGLGNEQFF. CDR3 sequence (DNA): TGCAGCTTTGAAGATCTGGGGGGATGGGGGTTGGGCAATGAGCAGTTCTTC.

The chain is built from TRBV29-1 and TRBJ2-7; TRBD2 aligns across 9 bases. The CDR3 length is 13 residues. Per the germline V gene, CDR1 is SQVTM and CDR2 is ANQGSEA. The CDR3 here is CIVSSGIFAKQYF. The CDR3, as DNA: TGCATCGTCTCTAGCGGGATCTTTGCCAAGCAGTACTTC.

On this clonotype: Germline and junction disagree at one end, which may indicate a read error. The chain is built from TRBV6-1 and TRBJ2-1; D not resolved. The CDR3 is 16 residues long. Germline V gene sequence: CDR1 MNHNS, CDR2 SASEGT. CDR3 region: CVSRSQVPSSYNEQFF. The DNA for the CDR3 is TGTGTCAGCCGGTCGCAAGTACCGAGCTCCTACAATGAGCAGTTCTTC.

As to this clonotype: Possible read error: a much larger clone is one base away. The chain is built from TRBV12-3 or TRBV12-4 and TRBJ2-7, with D hard to call. The CDR3 loop spans 11 amino acids. As DNA, the CDR3 is TGTGTCAGCAATGAGTGGGAAGAGCAGTACTTC. It specifies CVSNEWEEQYF.

Concerning this clonotype: It is likely a read error, because the conserved phenylalanine at the end of the CDR3 is missing. The DNA is omitted, as the CDR3 cannot be located on it reliably, and the CDR3 follows TCRdb's listing. The chain links TRBV29-1 to TRBJ2-5; TRBD2, the table's D call, was not compared with the DNA. Germline assignment: CDR1 SQVTM and CDR2 ANQGSEA. The CDR3 spans 16 residues, counting both ends. The CDR3 here is CSVEGGGVPREGTQYS.

This clonotype was recorded a few times. A read error is possible here, since a much larger clone lies one base away. This chain links TRBV20-1 with TRBJ2-3; 8 bases map to TRBD2. Looked up from germline, CDR1 is DFQATT and CDR2 is SNEGSKA (reference sequence). The CDR3 extends over 14 amino acids. The chain's CDR3 is CNARSSGGGNTQYF. CDR3 DNA: TGCAATGCTAGATCCAGCGGGGGCGGGAATACGCAGTATTTT.

Regarding this clonotype: Germline and junction disagree at one end, which may indicate a read error. V usage is TRBV29-1 and J usage is TRBJ2-1, with 7 bases identical to TRBD2. This CDR3 spans 14 amino acids. The V gene's germline CDR1 is SQVTM and CDR2 ANQGSEA. The CDR3 region is CSVRGESSYTEQFF. The CDR3, as DNA: TGCAGCGTTCGGGGGGAGAGTTCCTACACTGAGCAGTTCTTC.

This clonotype was seen a handful of times. This chain uses TRBV9 with TRBJ2-5, with 7 nucleotides matching TRBD2. Germline-derived CDR1 and CDR2 are SGDLS and YYNGEE. J lost 2 bases, V lost 0 bases, and 4 bases had no gene match. The CDR3 covers 15 residues. This CDR3 is CASSVVIAGQETQYF. CDR3 nucleotides: TGTGCCAGCAGCGTAGTAATAGCGGGTCAAGAGACCCAGTACTTC.

This clonotype was seen a few times. No conserved phenylalanine or tryptophan ends this CDR3, so it is likely a read error. This chain links TRBV12-3 or TRBV12-4 with TRBJ1-3; D might be TRBD1 (5 bases). Trimming pared 7 bases from V and 4 bases from J, leaving 14 bases between. The CDR3 length is 14 residues. Here the CDR3 reads CASITTVFGNTIYY. The CDR3 nucleotides read TGTGCCAGCATTACGACAGTATTCGGAAACACCATATATTAT.